These 30 T cell receptor beta chains were all obtained from the same sample, sequenced in a study of cytomegalovirus exposure and HLA in healthy donors. PCR involved 60 Vbeta and 13 Jbeta primers. Clones were sequenced by immunoSEQ multiplex PCR, and TCRdb holds only the in-frame ones, with some missing. The sample shows approximately 210,000 clones, over 80% of them seen only once. The sample consisted of PBMCs. Every receptor here comes from a man between 35 and 55 years old in good health and CMV-seropositive.

This clone has only a few counts. This rearrangement joins TRBV5-1 to TRBJ2-3, with unresolved D. Germline V gene data show CDR1 as SGHRS and CDR2 as YFSETQ. The V gene lost 4 bases and the J gene lost 12 bases, with 21 bases spanning the gap. This CDR3 is built from 14 residues. In DNA form, the CDR3 reads TGCGCCAGCAGCCCATACTGGTCCAAGCATATTCAGTATTTT. Translating it yields CASSPYWSKHIQYF.

This sequence joins TRBV9 and TRBJ1-1; possibly TRBD1 for D (6 bases). V lost 3 bases and J 2 bases, leaving 14 bases between the germline ends. Germline V gene sequence: CDR1 SGDLS, CDR2 YYNGEE. The CDR3 has 15 residues. As DNA, the CDR3 is TGTGCCAGCAGCGCGAGCCGGGACATAAACACTGAAGCTTTCTTT. Protein: CASSASRDINTEAFF.

The genes are TRBV5-8 and TRBJ1-1, with TRBD1 as a possible D gene (6 bases). The CDR3 runs to 13 residues. Germline V gene lookup returns CDR1 SGHTS and CDR2 YDEGEE. Between the trimmed V and J ends, which lost 3 bases and 2 bases, there was a span of 8 bases. CDR3 protein: CASSWDTNTEAFF. CDR3 DNA: TGTGCCAGCAGCTGGGACACAAACACTGAAGCTTTCTTT.

This chain uses TRBV5-1 with TRBJ2-5; TRBD2 matches 14 bases. Germline CDR1 SGHRS, CDR2 YFSETQ. With V trimmed by 7 bases and J by 2 bases, 4 bases remained unmatched. The CDR3 has 15 residues. CDR3 bases: TGCGCCAGCGGACTAGCGGGAGGAAGTCAAGAGACCCAGTACTTC. Amino acid sequence: CASGLAGGSQETQYF.

This chain links TRBV5-6 with TRBJ1-4; 9 bases are a match to TRBD1. Germline lookup yields CDR1 SGHDT and CDR2 YYEEEE. CDR3 length: 15 amino acids. The V segment lost 4 bases and the J segment 6 bases; nucleotides outside the gene matches: 7. CDR3 residues: CASSPERTGDEKLFF. The CDR3 DNA is TGTGCCAGCAGCCCGGAGCGGACAGGGGATGAAAAACTGTTTTTT. Drawing the rest from reference TRBV5-6 and TRBJ1-4, the complete variable domain is DAGVTQSPTHLIKTRGQQVTLRCSPKSGHDTVSWYQQALGQGPQFIFQYYEEEERQRGNFPDRFSGHQFPNYSSELNVNALLLGDSALYLCASSPERTGDEKLFFGSGTQLSVL.

The chain has TRBV2 and TRBJ1-4, with D uncertain. This CDR3 contains 15 residues. V lost 7 bases to trimming and J lost 0 bases, with 12 bases between them. Germline values: CDR1 SNHLY, CDR2 FYNNEI. The DNA for the CDR3 is TGTGCCAGCACCCGGGAAGGGCCAACTAATGAAAAACTGTTTTTT. Amino acid sequence: CASTREGPTNEKLFF.

The V gene is TRBV9, the J gene TRBJ2-7, with a weak D call TRBD2 (7 bases). CDR3 size: 14 residues. V was clipped by 3 bases and J by 7 bases, with 17 bases between them. Germline V lookup: CDR1 SGDLS, CDR2 YYNGEE. CDR3 sequence: CASSALGGLEEQYF. As DNA, the CDR3 is TGTGCCAGCAGCGCACTCGGGGGGCTGGAAGAGCAGTACTTC. The entire variable domain, with the rest obtained from reference TRBV9 and TRBJ2-7, is as follows: DSGVTQTPKHLITATGQRVTLRCSPRSGDLSVYWYQQSLDQGLQFLIQYYNGEERAKGNILERFSAQQFPDLHSELNLSSLELGDSALYFCASSALGGLEEQYFGPGTRLTVT.

The chain is built from TRBV7-3 and TRBJ1-3, with D unclear. V was shortened by 6 bases and J by 2 bases, with 8 bases between the two germline ends. Germline assignment: CDR1 SGHTA and CDR2 FQGTGA. The CDR3 extends over 13 amino acids. CDR3 loop: CASSEGAGNTIYF. CDR3 DNA sequence: TGTGCCAGCAGTGAGGGAGCTGGAAACACCATATATTTT.

V usage is TRBV7-9 and J usage is TRBJ2-1; 8 nucleotides align to TRBD1. After removal of 5 bases from V and 4 bases from J, the junction contained 10 bases not matched to a gene. This CDR3 contains 16 residues. CDR1 and CDR2 (germline): SEHNR, FQNEAQ (reference sequence). The DNA of the CDR3 is TGTGCCAGCAGCCCCTGGCAGGGGGCAAATTACAATGAGCAGTTCTTC. This sequence encodes CASSPWQGANYNEQFF.

This clone has only a few counts. The chain is built from TRBV11-1 and TRBJ2-1, with 7 bases that match TRBD1. Per germline, CDR1 SGHAT and CDR2 FQDESV (reference sequence). CDR3 length equals 15 residues. V dropped 5 bases and J dropped 9; count of bases not matched to a gene: 13. The CDR3 sequence: CASSPRDSVRGEQFF. DNA of the CDR3: TGTGCCAGCAGCCCCCGGGACAGCGTGAGGGGTGAGCAGTTCTTC.

This clone has only a few counts. V is TRBV19 and J is TRBJ1-5; 10 nucleotides agree with TRBD1. This CDR3 spans 16 amino acids. Germline CDR1 and CDR2: LNHDA and SQIVND (reference sequence). Trimming cost V 9 bases and J 0 bases; bases outside gene matches: 8. The CDR3 loop reads CASRRTGGYSNQPQHF. The CDR3 DNA sequence: TGTGCCAGCCGGAGGACAGGGGGTTATAGCAATCAGCCCCAGCATTTT.

This chain uses TRBV19 with TRBJ2-2; 11 nucleotides match TRBD2. The trim removed 8 bases at V and 4 bases at J, leaving 6 bases unmatched. The germline V gene has CDR1 LNHDA and CDR2 SQIVND (reference sequence). The CDR3 runs to 15 residues. CDR3 in amino acids: CASFTSGRFTGELFF. The CDR3 nucleotides are TGTGCCAGTTTTACTAGCGGGAGATTCACCGGGGAGCTGTTTTTT.

The V gene is TRBV7-2, the J gene TRBJ2-7, with D possibly TRBD1 on 5 matching bases. The CDR3 loop spans 13 amino acids. Germline V gene data show CDR1 as SGHTA and CDR2 as FQGNSA. Trimming stripped 7 bases from V and 2 bases from J, with 12 bases between. This CDR3 reads CASTGRVAYEQYF. The CDR3 DNA reads TGTGCCAGCACGGGCAGGGTGGCCTACGAGCAGTACTTC.

The V gene is TRBV29-1, the J gene TRBJ1-2; no firm D call. The CDR3 contains 11 residues. Per germline, CDR1 SQVTM and CDR2 ANQGSEA. V shed 5 bases and J shed 0 bases, with 4 bases lying between them. As DNA, the CDR3 is TGCAGCGTTTATGCTAACTATGGCTACACCTTC. Its protein product is CSVYANYGYTF.

The chain joins TRBV27 to TRBJ1-5, with D unclear. The V end was cut by 5 bases, the J end by 4 bases, with 9 bases between. Germline CDR1 MNHEY, CDR2 SMNVEV (reference sequence). The CDR3 covers 13 residues. The chain's CDR3 is CASSTARNQPQHF. CDR3 coding DNA: TGTGCCAGCAGTACCGCACGGAATCAGCCCCAGCATTTT.

CDR3: CASSLAGGSSYEQYV. DNA for the CDR3: TGTGCCAGCAGCTTAGCGGGGGGGAGCTCCTACGAGCAGTACGTC. The J gene is TRBJ2-7, the V gene TRBV7-9, with 7 bases that match TRBD2. Losses at the gene ends were 0 bases for V and 0 bases for J; bases not matched to a gene: 2. The CDR3 is 15 residues long. Germline assignment: CDR1 SEHNR and CDR2 FQNEAQ (reference sequence).

This sequence joins TRBV4-1 and TRBJ1-1; D gene ambiguous. The CDR3 contains 13 residues. V was clipped by 10 bases and J by 1 base, with 13 bases between them. Germline assignment: CDR1 MGHRA and CDR2 YSYEKL. The CDR3 reads CATYSGGNTEAFF. The CDR3 DNA sequence: TGCGCCACCTATAGCGGAGGGAACACTGAAGCTTTCTTT.

The chain uses TRBV7-9 and TRBJ1-2; D is uncertain. Trimming took off 5 bases at V and 6 bases at J, with 13 bases between the two ends. The CDR3 extends over 13 amino acids. The germline V gene has CDR1 SEHNR and CDR2 FQNEAQ (reference sequence). CDR3 sequence: CASSPDQVNGYTF. Written as DNA, the CDR3 is TGTGCCAGCAGCCCAGACCAGGTGAATGGCTACACCTTC.

The chain recombines TRBV29-1 with TRBJ2-2; D is ambiguous. Germline CDR1 is SQVTM and CDR2 is ANQGSEA. Trimming cost V 4 bases and J 0 bases, with 12 bases left between them. There are 15 residues in the CDR3. The CDR3 here is CSVVLSATNTGELFF. CDR3 in DNA: TGCAGCGTTGTATTGAGCGCAACGAACACCGGGGAGCTGTTTTTT.

The rearrangement joins TRBV18 to TRBJ1-1; 8 bases are a match to TRBD1. CDR1 KGHSH and CDR2 LQKENI come from the germline V gene. The CDR3 covers 13 residues. Trimming at V came to 8 bases and at J to 5 bases, leaving 7 bases not matched to a gene. CDR3 sequence: CASNDRGGTEAFF. The CDR3, as DNA: TGTGCCAGCAACGACAGGGGAGGAACTGAAGCTTTCTTT.

The rearrangement links TRBV2 to TRBJ2-4, with 7 bases identical to TRBD2. Germline V gene data show CDR1 as SNHLY and CDR2 as FYNNEI. There are 14 residues in the CDR3. V lost 7 bases, J lost 8 bases, and 11 bases stayed unmatched. The CDR3 loop is CASTPSGGAYIQYF. The CDR3 coding sequence is TGTGCCAGCACCCCCTCGGGGGGAGCGTACATTCAGTACTTC.

Turning to this clone: Other DNA variants within this sample encode the same CDR3. The J gene is TRBJ1-5, the V gene TRBV6-5; TRBD1 is a possible D gene (6 bases). With 2 bases removed from V and 4 bases from J, the gap between germline ends came to 9 bases. CDR1 and CDR2 from the germline V gene are MNHEY and SVGAGI. The CDR3 covers 14 residues. The CDR3 spells CASSYGGGNQPQHF. In nucleotides, the CDR3 is TGTGCCAGCAGTTACGGGGGCGGGAATCAGCCCCAGCATTTT.

This chain links TRBV12-5 with TRBJ2-7; 9 bases line up with TRBD1. The CDR3 covers 15 residues. CDR1 and CDR2 from the germline V gene are LGHNT and FRNRAP. V lost 1 base, J lost 1 base, and 2 bases stayed unmatched. The CDR3 DNA is TGTGCTAGTGGTTTGGGACAGGGGGAGTCCTACGAGCAGTACTTC. This codes for CASGLGQGESYEQYF.

The genes are TRBV20-1 and TRBJ2-7, with a weak D call TRBD1 (6 bases). CDR1 is DFQATT and CDR2 is SNEGSKA in the germline V gene (reference sequence). CDR3 length equals 11 residues. Trimming cost V 7 bases and J 3 bases, with 10 bases left between them. CDR3 sequence (DNA): TGCAGTGTCAGACAGGACTACGAGCAGTACTTC. Translating gives CSVRQDYEQYF.

The J gene is TRBJ2-3, the V gene TRBV30, with a possible D match to TRBD2 (5 bases). V was shortened by 4 bases and J by 3 bases, with 17 bases between the two germline ends. Germline V CDR1 and CDR2: GTSNPN, SVGIG (reference sequence). The length of the CDR3 is 15 residues. CDR3 in amino acids: CAWKGRGWGTDTQYF. The CDR3 DNA reads as TGTGCCTGGAAGGGTCGCGGGTGGGGTACAGATACGCAGTATTTT.

The chain is built from TRBV5-1 and TRBJ2-7, with D possibly being TRBD1 (5 bases). Between the trimmed V and J ends, which lost 4 bases and 6 bases, there was a span of 11 bases. Germline lookup yields CDR1 SGHRS and CDR2 YFSETQ. The CDR3 has 12 residues. CDR3 in DNA: TGCGCCAGCAGCCCAGGGTCGGGCGAGCAGTACTTC. This gives the protein CASSPGSGEQYF.

The chain combines TRBV4-1 with TRBJ1-1; no definite D call. The CDR3 totals 15 residues. Germline V gene sequence: CDR1 MGHRA, CDR2 YSYEKL. Trimming left V 0 bases short and J 4 bases short, with 12 bases between. The CDR3 protein is CASSQEEWESTEAFF. As DNA, the CDR3 is TGCGCCAGCAGCCAAGAAGAATGGGAGAGCACTGAAGCTTTCTTT.

J is TRBJ2-3 and V is TRBV5-1; 15 bases are shared with TRBD2. Germline CDR1 and CDR2: SGHRS and YFSETQ. Trimming took 4 bases from V and 4 from J; bases not matched to a gene: 4. The CDR3 runs 16 residues. The CDR3 DNA reads TGCGCCAGCAGCATCGGACTAGCGGGAGGGTCAGATACGCAGTATTTT. It yields the protein CASSIGLAGGSDTQYF.

A single count supports this clone. The gene calls are TRBV6-5 and TRBJ2-5; 7 bases agree with TRBD1. The CDR3 contains 14 residues. V lost 5 bases to trimming and J lost 5 bases; unmatched junction nucleotides: 8. Germline CDR1 reads MNHEY; CDR2 reads SVGAGI. CDR3 sequence: CASSQKGAWETQYF. In DNA form, the CDR3 reads TGTGCCAGCAGTCAAAAGGGGGCTTGGGAGACCCAGTACTTC.

The V gene is TRBV5-1, the J gene TRBJ2-5; 8 positions match TRBD2. The V gene end was trimmed by 3 bases and the J gene end by 2 bases; junction bases not matched to a gene: 6. CDR1 and CDR2 (germline): SGHRS, YFSETQ. There are 15 residues in the CDR3. As DNA, the CDR3 is TGCGCCAGCAGCTCAATCAGCGGGAGTCAAGAGACCCAGTACTTC. Amino acid sequence: CASSSISGSQETQYF.